This TCR beta chain was identified in a study of blood T cell repertoires in COVID-19. Across the study: COVID-19 samples, acute and convalescent, were from the United States, Italy and Spain.

Germline trimming cut 4 bases from V and 5 bases from J; bases unmatched to any gene: 6. The CDR3 runs to 14 residues. The germline V gene encodes CDR1 SGHRS and CDR2 YFSETQ. Methods used by the authors: Amplification of reference gene primers provided the estimated nucleated cell counts. The method was immunoSEQ multiplex PCR; TCRdb's version includes in-frame clones alone and lacks a portion of them. The D gene and trimming were derived from the DNA, and the V and J assignments and clone size from that table. The sample carries 60,000 or so clones, 75% to 90% recorded once. The chain combines TRBV5-1 with TRBJ2-5; 9 bases are a match to TRBD2. Sequencing used peripheral blood. The TCR sequence derives from a man aged 80 or over with acute or convalescent COVID-19. CDR3 sequence (DNA): TGCGCCAGCAGCCAGAATAGCGGGGGTGAGACCCAGTACTTC. As protein: CASSQNSGGETQYF.